Shown below are 11 T cell receptor beta chains from a single sample sequenced in a study of spatial heterogeneity in lung cancer. As to time point: sample taken at primary tumor resection. The study sequenced unsorted whole RNA from tumor, nontumor lung or frozen PBMC. TCRdb re-called the 5' RACE reads with MiXCR, one entry per CDR3 protein. The profile covers tens of thousands of distinct CDR3 sequences, with about 20% appearing a single time and less than 7.5% taken by the ten largest. Sequencing used PBMCs, obtained at surgery. The receptors were sampled from a male donor with early-stage non-small cell lung cancer.

This clonotype has only a few counts. V usage is TRBV5-1 and J usage is TRBJ2-7, with D uncertain. From germline, CDR1 is SGHRS and CDR2 YFSETQ. The ends were cut back, 0 bases at V and 0 bases at J, with 13 bases in the middle. The CDR3 totals 16 residues. CDR3 DNA sequence: TGCGCCAGCAGCTTGGCCGGAGCAAGCCTCTCCTACGAGCAGTACTTC. Its translation is CASSLAGASLSYEQYF.

This clonotype has just a few counts. The rearrangement uses TRBV7-3 and TRBJ2-3; tentatively, D is TRBD1 (6 bases). CDR3 size: 18 residues. Trimming took off 2 bases at V and 1 base at J, with 19 bases between the two ends. CDR1 and CDR2 from the germline V gene are SGHTA and FQGTGA. In DNA, the CDR3 is TGTGCCAGCAGCTTAGGCGGCGGCACCTCAGGGGGCACAGATACGCAGTATTTT. As protein: CASSLGGGTSGGTDTQYF. The variable domain in full, completed from reference TRBV7-3 and TRBJ2-3, reads GAGVSQTPSNKVTEKGKYVELRCDPISGHTALYWYRQSLGQGPEFLIYFQGTGAADDSGLPNDRFFAVRPEGSVSTLKIQRTERGDSAVYLCASSLGGGTSGGTDTQYFGPGTRLTVL.

In this sample, this clonotype turned up a few times. The chain employs TRBV5-1 and TRBJ1-6, with 7 nucleotides matching TRBD1. The length of the CDR3 is 17 residues. Per germline, CDR1 SGHRS and CDR2 YFSETQ. Trimming at V came to 4 bases and at J to 1 base, leaving 8 bases not matched to a gene. CDR3 sequence (DNA): TGCGCCAGCAGCAATCGACAGGGAGGGTCCTATAATTCACCCCTCCACTTT. Translation: CASSNRQGGSYNSPLHF.

This chain uses TRBV3-1 with TRBJ2-2, with D perhaps matching TRBD2 (5 bases). CDR3 length equals 12 residues. Trimming left V 4 bases short and J 6 bases short, with 6 bases between. CDR1 LGHDT and CDR2 YNNKEL come from the germline V gene (reference sequence). CDR3 nucleotides: TGTGCCAGCAGCCCCGGGGCCGGGGAGCTGTTTTTT. As protein: CASSPGAGELFF.

V and J are TRBV20-1 and TRBJ2-5; 9 bases align to TRBD1. J lost 4 bases, V lost 4 bases, and 1 base had no gene match. Germline V gene data show CDR1 as DFQATT and CDR2 as SNEGSKA (reference sequence). CDR3 length: 12 residues. This CDR3 is CSATDRGETQYF. CDR3 coding DNA: TGCAGTGCTACGGACAGGGGAGAGACCCAGTACTTC.

In its sample, this clonotype was seen many times. CDR3 region: CASSLVQWGLYEQYF. CDR3 bases: TGCGCCAGCAGCTTGGTACAGTGGGGACTCTACGAGCAGTACTTC. J is TRBJ2-7 and V is TRBV5-1; maybe TRBD2 (6 bases). Germline V lookup: CDR1 SGHRS, CDR2 YFSETQ. The CDR3 is 15 residues long. V gave up 0 bases and J gave up 3 bases, with 13 bases separating them. The entire variable domain, with the rest obtained from reference TRBV5-1 and TRBJ2-7, is as follows: KAGVTQTPRYLIKTRGQQVTLSCSPISGHRSVSWYQQTPGQGLQFLFEYFSETQRNKGNFPGRFSGRQFSNSRSEMNVSTLELGDSALYLCASSLVQWGLYEQYFGPGTRLTVT.

The V and J genes are TRBV7-2 and TRBJ2-3; 10 bases align to TRBD2. The germline CDR1 and CDR2 sequences are SGHTA and FQGNSA. The CDR3 runs 16 residues. Unmatched junction bases numbered 8, after V lost 3 bases and J lost 5 bases. The CDR3, as DNA: TGTGCCAGCAGCTTCGTAGCGGGAGGCCAGGGAGATACGCAGTATTTT. Translation gives CASSFVAGGQGDTQYF.

This clonotype was seen a few times. J is TRBJ1-1 and V is TRBV5-6, with a tentative D call TRBD1 (6 bases). V was cut by 0 bases and J by 0 bases, with 9 bases left in between. This CDR3 region has 15 residues. Germline assignment: CDR1 SGHDT and CDR2 YYEEEE. This CDR3 reads CASSLAGAMNTEAFF. The CDR3 coding sequence is TGTGCCAGCAGCTTGGCAGGGGCCATGAACACTGAAGCTTTCTTT.

This clonotype was seen more than once but under ten times. The V call is TRBV29-1, the J call TRBJ1-2; D gene uncertain. V dropped 7 bases and J dropped 6 bases, with 12 bases sitting between them. The CDR3 has 11 residues. Germline V gives CDR1 SQVTM, CDR2 ANQGSEA. CDR3 nucleotide sequence: TGCAGCGGTATGGGCCTCGATGGCTACACCTTC. Protein product: CSGMGLDGYTF. The variable domain in full, with the rest retrieved from reference TRBV29-1 and TRBJ1-2, is SAVISQKPSRDICQRGTSLTIQCQVDSQVTMMFWYRQQPGQSLTLIATANQGSEATYESGFVIDKFPISRPNLTFSTLTVSNMSPEDSSIYLCSGMGLDGYTFGSGTRLTVV.

The chain couples TRBV5-4 to TRBJ1-2; D gene ambiguous. The CDR3 length is 12 residues. Per the germline V gene, CDR1 is SGHNT and CDR2 is YYREEE (reference sequence). The V end lost 4 bases, the J end lost 8 bases, and 12 bases lay between the germline ends. The CDR3 region has the DNA TGTGCCAGCAGCGAACCCTTACTCGGCTACACCTTC. Translating it yields CASSEPLLGYTF.

There are a few counts of this clonotype. V usage is TRBV4-1 and J usage is TRBJ2-5, with D maybe TRBD1 (5 bases). Trimming cost V 1 base and J 4 bases, with 13 bases left between them. The CDR3 sequence is 15 residues long. CDR1 is MGHRA, CDR2 YSYEKL, per germline. The CDR3 coding sequence is TGCGCCAGCAGCCAAGTTGTCCAGGGTCCAGAGACCCAGTACTTC. This translates into CASSQVVQGPETQYF.